One T cell receptor (beta chain) is described in this entry. This sample stems from a study of blood T cell repertoires in COVID-19. This CDR3 has 15 amino acids. V lost 5 bases, J lost 4 bases, and 15 bases lay in between. Germline V gene sequence: CDR1 SGHTA, CDR2 FQGNSA. TCRdb's copy holds only in-frame clones and misses some; the assay was immunoSEQ multiplex PCR. In the table there are 200,000 to 250,000 clones, approximately 86% of which are singletons. The sequence derives from a man between 18 and 29 years old with active or convalescent COVID-19. Sample: peripheral blood. The chain combines TRBV7-2 with TRBJ2-1, with D tentatively TRBD1 (5 bases). CDR3 amino acids: CASSLLWGAYNEQFF. CDR3 bases: TGTGCCAGCAGCCTCCTATGGGGCGCTTACAATGAGCAGTTCTTC.